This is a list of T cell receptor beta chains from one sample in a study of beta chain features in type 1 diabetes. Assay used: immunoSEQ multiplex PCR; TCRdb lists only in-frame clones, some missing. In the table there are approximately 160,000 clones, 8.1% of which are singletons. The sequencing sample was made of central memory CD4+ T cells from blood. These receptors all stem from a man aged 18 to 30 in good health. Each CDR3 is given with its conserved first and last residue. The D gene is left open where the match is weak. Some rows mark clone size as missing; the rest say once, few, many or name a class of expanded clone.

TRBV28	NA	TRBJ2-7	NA	CASSFLQGRPSYEQYF	TGTGCCAGCAGTTTTCTGCAGGGTAGGCCGTCCTACGAGCAGTACTTC
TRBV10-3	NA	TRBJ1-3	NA	CASNREPITESSGNTIYF	TGTGCCAGCAACCGGGAACCGATAACCGAGAGCTCTGGAAACACCATATATTTT
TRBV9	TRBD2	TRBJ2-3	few	CASSVGASGGLTDTQYF	TGTGCCAGCAGCGTAGGAGCTAGCGGGGGGTTAACAGATACGCAGTATTTT
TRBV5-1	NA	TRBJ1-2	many	CASSSRATGDGYTF	TGCGCCAGCAGCTCCAGGGCCACTGGGGATGGCTACACCTTC
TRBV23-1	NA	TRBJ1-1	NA	CASSRFEAFF	TGCGCCAGCAGCCGCTTCGAGGCTTTCTTT
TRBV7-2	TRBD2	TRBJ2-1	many	CASSRSGGAAYNEQFF	TGTGCCAGCAGCCGAAGCGGGGGGGCCGCCTACAATGAGCAGTTCTTC
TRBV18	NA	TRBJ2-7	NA	CASSPHHGGPDEQYF	TGTGCCAGCTCACCGCATCACGGAGGGCCGGACGAGCAGTACTTC
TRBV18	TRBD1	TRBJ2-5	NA	CASSPMRGLETQYF	TGTGCCAGCTCACCTATGAGGGGGCTGGAGACCCAGTACTTC
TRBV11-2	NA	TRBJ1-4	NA	CASSPTRGFGKLFF	TGTGCCAGCAGCCCGACTCGAGGTTTCGGAAAACTGTTTTTT
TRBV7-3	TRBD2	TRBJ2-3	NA	CASSGTNDHRNTQYF	TGTGCCAGCAGCGGGACTAACGACCACAGGAATACGCAGTATTTT
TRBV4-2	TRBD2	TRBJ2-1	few	CASSRTGTNTNEQFF	TGTGCCAGCAGCCGTACCGGGACTAACACCAATGAGCAGTTCTTC
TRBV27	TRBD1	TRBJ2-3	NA	CASRPSPDRVSDTQYF	TGTGCCAGCAGACCAAGCCCGGACAGGGTATCAGATACGCAGTATTTT
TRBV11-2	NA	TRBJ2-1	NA	CASSLSGENNEQFF	TGTGCCAGCAGCTTGTCGGGGGAAAACAATGAGCAGTTCTTC
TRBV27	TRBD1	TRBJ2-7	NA	CASKIHRDRDPEQYF	TGTGCCAGCAAAATTCACCGGGACAGGGACCCCGAGCAGTACTTC
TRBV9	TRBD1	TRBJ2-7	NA	CASSWGTGQYEQYF	TGTGCCAGCAGCTGGGGGACAGGACAATACGAGCAGTACTTC
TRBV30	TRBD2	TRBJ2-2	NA	CAWSVLLAGEGGELFF	TGTGCCTGGAGTGTACTCCTAGCGGGAGAAGGCGGGGAGCTGTTTTTT
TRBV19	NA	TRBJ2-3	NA	CASSIDPTVRATDTQYF	TGTGCCAGTAGTATAGATCCGACAGTCCGAGCCACAGATACGCAGTATTTT
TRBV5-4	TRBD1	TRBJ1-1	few	CASSFDRGVSFF	TGTGCCAGCAGCTTCGACAGGGGAGTTTCTTTCTTT
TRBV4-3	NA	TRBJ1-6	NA	CASSQELGGGSPLHF	TGCGCCAGCAGCCAAGAGCTAGGGGGTGGCTCACCCCTCCACTTT
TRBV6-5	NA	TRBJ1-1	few	CASIHRERGTEAFF	TGTGCCAGCATCCACAGGGAGAGGGGAACTGAAGCTTTCTTT
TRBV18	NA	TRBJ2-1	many	CASSPRGVLDEQFF	TGTGCCAGCTCGCCTCGAGGAGTACTGGATGAGCAGTTCTTC
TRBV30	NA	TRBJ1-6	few	CAWSVEGVTGAYNSPLHF	TGTGCCTGGAGTGTTGAGGGGGTGACAGGAGCCTATAATTCACCCCTCCACTTT
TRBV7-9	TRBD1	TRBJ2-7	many	CASSRQGGEQYF	TGTGCCAGCAGCCGACAGGGGGGCGAGCAGTACTTC
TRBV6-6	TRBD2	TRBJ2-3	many	CASRSGGTDTQYF	TGTGCCAGCAGATCGGGGGGAACAGATACGCAGTATTTT
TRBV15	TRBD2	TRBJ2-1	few	CATSRARGDYNEQFF	TGTGCCACCAGCAGAGCGCGGGGGGACTACAATGAGCAGTTCTTC
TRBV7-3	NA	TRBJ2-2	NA	CASSPNPWRRNTGELFF	TGTGCCAGCAGCCCAAACCCCTGGAGGCGGAACACCGGGGAGCTGTTTTTT
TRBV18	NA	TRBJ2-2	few	CASSPKGQQNLGELFF	TGTGCCAGCTCACCAAAGGGGCAACAGAACCTCGGGGAGCTGTTTTTT
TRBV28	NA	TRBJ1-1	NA	CASSLIRYEAFF	TGTGCCAGCAGTTTAATCAGGTATGAAGCTTTCTTT
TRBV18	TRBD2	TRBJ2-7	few	CASSLTSGGSYEQYF	TGTGCCAGCTCACTGACTAGCGGAGGCTCCTACGAGCAGTACTTC
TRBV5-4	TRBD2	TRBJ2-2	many	CASSGGLAVGELFF	TGTGCCAGCAGCGGGGGACTAGCTGTCGGGGAGCTGTTTTTT
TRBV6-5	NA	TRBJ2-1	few	CASSYRHTKYNEQFF	TGTGCCAGCAGTTACAGACATACCAAATACAATGAGCAGTTCTTC
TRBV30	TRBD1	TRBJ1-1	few	CAWRSYRGSLRDTEAFF	TGTGCCTGGAGGTCCTACAGGGGTTCGTTGCGGGACACTGAAGCTTTCTTT
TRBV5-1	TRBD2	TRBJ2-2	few	CASSLAAGDTGELFF	TGCGCCAGCAGCTTGGCGGCGGGGGACACCGGGGAGCTGTTTTTT
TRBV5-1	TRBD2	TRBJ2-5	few	CASSRGVAKETQYF	TGCGCCAGCAGCCGGGGGGTAGCGAAAGAGACCCAGTACTTC
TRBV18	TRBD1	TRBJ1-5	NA	CASSPSQGGNQPQHF	TGTGCCAGCTCACCAAGCCAGGGGGGCAATCAGCCCCAGCATTTT
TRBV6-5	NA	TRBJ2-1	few	CASSSRWSAGDEQFF	TGTGCCAGCAGTTCCCGGTGGAGCGCGGGCGATGAGCAGTTCTTC
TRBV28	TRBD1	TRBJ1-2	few	CASSKGQINYGYTF	TGTGCCAGCAGTAAGGGACAGATTAACTATGGCTACACCTTC
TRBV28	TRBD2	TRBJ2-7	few	CAAYPSGGPLNPYEQYF	TGTGCCGCCTACCCTAGCGGGGGCCCACTAAACCCTTACGAGCAGTACTTC
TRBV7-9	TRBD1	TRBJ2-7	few	CASSSQGARAYEQYF	TGTGCCAGCAGTAGTCAGGGGGCGCGGGCCTACGAGCAGTACTTC
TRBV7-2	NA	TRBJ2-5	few	CASSSSRTGAETQYF	TGTGCCAGCAGCAGTAGCCGAACGGGTGCCGAGACCCAGTACTTC